The 19 T cell receptor beta chains listed next were all sequenced from one sample in a study of CD8 T cells in ankylosing spondylitis. Each CDR3 protein is one row after TCRdb ran MiXCR on the 5' RACE reads. The table shows tens of thousands of distinct CDR3 sequences, with around 7.4% occurring only once. The sample comprised blood, either unsorted or a sorted T cell fraction (not recorded which). The receptors come from a female donor with ankylosing spondylitis or in good health (not recorded which).

This clonotype has ten or more counts. The chain combines TRBV5-1 with TRBJ2-1; D possibly uses TRBD1 or TRBD2 (6 bases each). This CDR3 is built from 15 residues. The V end lost 6 bases, the J end lost 6 bases, and 19 bases lay between the germline ends. Germline CDR1 is SGHRS and CDR2 is YFSETQ. The DNA for the CDR3 is TGCGCCAGCAAAGACAAGGGGGGCAGTTTCAATGAGCAGTTCTTC. It yields the protein CASKDKGGSFNEQFF.

There are many counts of this clonotype. V usage is TRBV29-1 and J usage is TRBJ1-2; 7 bases map to TRBD1. Losses at the gene ends were 6 bases for V and 6 bases for J; bases not matched to a gene: 13. Looked up from germline, CDR1 is SQVTM and CDR2 is ANQGSEA. This CDR3 spans 14 amino acids. CDR3 residues: CSVRDHRGFNGYTF. In DNA, the CDR3 is TGCAGCGTGCGCGACCACAGGGGATTTAATGGCTACACCTTC.

This clonotype was seen many times. V and J are TRBV5-1 and TRBJ2-5; no firm D call. Trimming shortened V by 0 bases and J by 0 bases, and 12 bases separated the two germline ends. There are 16 residues in the CDR3. Per the germline V gene, CDR1 is SGHRS and CDR2 is YFSETQ. Here the CDR3 DNA reads TGCGCCAGCAGCTTGGACAGCCTCCTGTACCAAGAGACCCAGTACTTC. This codes for CASSLDSLLYQETQYF.

The table lists this clonotype with many counts. The chain combines TRBV12-3 or TRBV12-4 with TRBJ2-2, with 7 positions matching TRBD2. With 6 bases clipped from V and 4 bases from J, the junction kept 11 bases outside the gene matches. CDR3 length: 16 amino acids. In DNA, the CDR3 is TGTGCCAGCAGCCAGACTAGCCCTCAGGGCACCGGGGAGCTGTTTTTT. Its protein is CASSQTSPQGTGELFF.

This clonotype occurred many times. This CDR3 is CSVRVDSGANVLTF. CDR3 nucleotide sequence: TGCAGTGTGCGGGTCGACTCTGGGGCCAACGTCCTGACTTTC. V and J are TRBV20-1 and TRBJ2-6; D may be TRBD2 (5 bases). The CDR3 runs 14 residues. V gave up 7 bases and J gave up 0 bases, with 10 bases separating them. Germline CDR1 and CDR2: DFQATT and SNEGSKA (reference sequence).

This clonotype was found many times. This chain uses TRBV29-1 with TRBJ1-5, with D perhaps matching TRBD1 (6 bases). V was clipped by 0 bases and J by 0 bases, with 18 bases between them. The length of the CDR3 is 18 residues. Germline lookup yields CDR1 SQVTM and CDR2 ANQGSEA. The CDR3 bases are TGCAGCGTTGAAGAGCCCTCGGCCCGGACAGATAGCAATCAGCCCCAGCATTTT. Protein sequence: CSVEEPSARTDSNQPQHF.

The chain combines TRBV4-1 with TRBJ2-7; D uncertain. CDR3 size: 13 residues. Germline lookup yields CDR1 MGHRA and CDR2 YSYEKL. CDR3 in amino acids: CASSLGLLYEQYV. DNA of the CDR3: TGTGCCAGCAGCCTCGGGCTCCTCTACGAGCAGTACGTC.

This clonotype was observed many times. The CDR3 here is CASSPTGLLSTDTQYF. In DNA, the CDR3 is TGTGCCAGCAGCCCCACAGGGCTTTTGAGCACAGATACGCAGTATTTT. The rearrangement uses TRBV12-3 or TRBV12-4 and TRBJ2-3, with D tentatively TRBD1 (6 bases). With 6 bases removed from V and 0 bases from J, the gap between germline ends came to 16 bases. The CDR3 extends over 16 amino acids.

This clonotype was detected ten times or more. V gene TRBV6-5 combines with J gene TRBJ2-3; D might be TRBD1 (5 bases). V was clipped by 1 base and J by 5 bases, with 16 bases between them. The CDR3 has 16 residues. CDR1 is MNHEY and CDR2 is SVGAGI in the germline V gene. For the CDR3, the DNA is TGTGCCAGCAGTTACTGGGGCACTCCTAAGGGAGATACGCAGTATTTT. Its protein is CASSYWGTPKGDTQYF.

This clonotype was seen only a few times. CDR3 protein: CASSFRSGNNQPQHF. CDR3 coding DNA: TGTGCCAGCAGTTTCAGATCGGGTAACAATCAGCCCCAGCATTTT. V and J are TRBV12-3 or TRBV12-4 and TRBJ1-5; no clear D. CDR3 length equals 15 residues. The germline V and J ends were trimmed by 3 bases and 3 bases, with 12 bases remaining between them.

This clonotype was observed many times. This chain connects TRBV12-3 or TRBV12-4 to TRBJ1-5, with D unresolved. The CDR3 length is 13 residues. The germline V and J ends were trimmed by 5 bases and 3 bases, with 8 bases remaining between them. CDR3 residues: CASSPVLNQPQHF. The CDR3 DNA is TGTGCCAGCAGTCCAGTCCTCAATCAGCCCCAGCATTTT.

A note on this clonotype: This may be a read error: a much more frequent sequence differs by one nucleotide. For the CDR3, the DNA is TGTGCCAGCAACCACCTGACAGATGAAAAACTGTTTTTT. Translated: CASNHLTDEKLFF. The J gene is TRBJ1-4, the V gene TRBV13; tentatively, D is TRBD1 (5 bases). V gave up 7 bases and J gave up 6 bases, with 12 bases separating them. CDR1 is PRHDT and CDR2 is FYEKMQ in the germline V gene (reference sequence). The CDR3 is made up of 13 amino acids.

This clonotype came up many times. This CDR3 is CASSLDRVGNQPQHF. The CDR3 coding sequence is TGTGCCAGCAGCCTGGACAGGGTGGGCAATCAGCCCCAGCATTTT. This chain links TRBV2 with TRBJ1-5; 8 nucleotides line up with TRBD1. This CDR3 has 15 residues. CDR1 is SNHLY and CDR2 is FYNNEI in the germline V gene. V lost 6 bases and J lost 2; bases outside the gene matches: 6.

This clonotype appeared many times. The chain couples TRBV5-1 to TRBJ2-7; D ambiguous. The length of the CDR3 is 15 residues. The V and J ends lost 2 bases and 0 bases respectively, with 12 bases between them. Germline V gene data show CDR1 as SGHRS and CDR2 as YFSETQ. The CDR3 sequence is CASSFTLAVSYEQYF. For the CDR3, the DNA is TGCGCCAGCAGCTTCACACTGGCTGTCTCCTACGAGCAGTACTTC.

This chain connects TRBV4-3 to TRBJ2-1; D remains unclear. This CDR3 has 16 amino acids. CDR1 is LGHNA, CDR2 YSLEER, per germline. The V gene lost 0 bases and the J gene lost 0 bases, with 9 bases spanning the gap. The CDR3 DNA reads TGCGCCAGCAGCCAAGACCATTTGAGCTCCTACAATGAGCAGTTCTTC. Protein product: CASSQDHLSSYNEQFF.

This clonotype was recorded many times. The rearrangement joins TRBV7-6 to TRBJ2-7; TRBD2 is a possible D gene (6 bases). Germline values: CDR1 SGHVS, CDR2 FNYEAQ. Trimming took off 5 bases at V and 7 bases at J, with 15 bases between the two ends. The CDR3 covers 13 residues. The CDR3 nucleotides are TGTGCCAGCAGCCCCTCCGGGGGTTTAGAGCAGTACGTC. Protein sequence: CASSPSGGLEQYV.

This clonotype has ten or more counts. The chain is built from TRBV7-2 and TRBJ2-1; 9 bases are shared with TRBD2. Trimming took 2 bases from V and 3 from J; bases not matched to a gene: 8. The CDR3 is 17 residues long. Per the germline V gene, CDR1 is SGHTA and CDR2 is FQGNSA. The CDR3 reads CASSLYQRGVGYNEQFF. In DNA form, the CDR3 reads TGTGCCAGCAGCTTATACCAGCGGGGGGTTGGCTACAATGAGCAGTTCTTC.

In this sample, this clonotype turned up many times. The J gene is TRBJ1-6, the V gene TRBV12-3 or TRBV12-4, with TRBD1 matching 7 bases. V trimming: 7 bases; J trimming: 6 bases; junction bases outside the gene matches: 6. The CDR3 runs to 14 residues. The CDR3 coding sequence is TGTGCCAGCACTCTGGGACAGCTTAATTCACCCCTCCACTTT. The encoded protein is CASTLGQLNSPLHF.

This clonotype was counted at least ten times. This sequence joins TRBV20-1 and TRBJ2-3, with 7 bases that match TRBD1. CDR3 length: 13 amino acids. V was pared by 6 bases and J by 1 base, with 4 bases of the junction left unmatched. Looked up from germline, CDR1 is DFQATT and CDR2 is SNEGSKA (reference sequence). As DNA, the CDR3 is TGCAGTGCGTCCGGGACAGGCACAGATACGCAGTATTTT. Residues: CSASGTGTDTQYF.